These T cell receptor beta chains were read from a single sample in a study of shared clonotypes between healthy human individuals. Clones were sequenced by immunoSEQ multiplex PCR, and TCRdb holds only the in-frame ones, with some missing. The profile shows about 1.5 million clones, under 99% of them singletons. The specimen was naive CD4+ T cells sorted from blood. Source of these receptors: a man younger than 40 in good health. Both conserved end residues are part of each CDR3. The D gene is left open where the match is weak. Size is stated for part of the rows, as once, few or many counts, or as a class when the clone is expanded.

>-|TRBV7-9|-|TRBJ2-2
CASSLLGNTGELFF
TGTGCCAGCAGCTTACTGGGGAACACCGGGGAGCTGTTTTTT
>-|TRBV5-5|-|TRBJ1-3
CASSLQGESGNTIYF
TGTGCCAGCAGCTTGCAAGGGGAAAGTGGAAACACCATATATTTT
>-|TRBV2|-|TRBJ2-7
CASRDSGYEQYF
TGTGCCAGCCGTGACAGCGGCTACGAGCAGTACTTC
>-|TRBV20-1|-|TRBJ1-2
CSVWGAYGYTF
TGCAGTGTCTGGGGAGCCTATGGCTACACCTTC
>-|TRBV11-2|TRBD2|TRBJ2-5
CASSYSGAETQYF
TGTGCCAGCAGCTATAGCGGGGCAGAGACCCAGTACTTC
>-|TRBV27|-|TRBJ2-5
CASRLQGIGGETQYF
TGTGCCAGCAGGCTACAGGGAATCGGAGGAGAGACCCAGTACTTC
>-|TRBV6-6|-|TRBJ1-3
CASSRLDRTSGNTIYF
TGTGCCAGCAGTCGATTGGACAGAACCTCTGGAAACACCATATATTTT
>-|TRBV7-2|TRBD1|TRBJ2-7
CASSEGTGNYEQYF
TGTGCCAGCAGCGAAGGGACAGGGAACTACGAGCAGTACTTC
>-|TRBV11-1|TRBD2|TRBJ2-7
CASSQGLAGARYEQYF
TGTGCCAGCAGCCAGGGACTAGCGGGGGCCCGCTACGAGCAGTACTTC
>-|TRBV10-3|TRBD2|TRBJ2-1
CAISESTRTRPTEQFF
TGTGCCATCAGTGAGTCGACTAGGACTAGACCCACTGAGCAGTTCTTC
>once|TRBV5-6|-|TRBJ2-5
CASNIGPRETQYF
TGTGCCAGCAATATAGGACCCCGAGAGACCCAGTACTTC
>-|TRBV5-6|TRBD1|TRBJ2-5
CASSLRGGQQETQYF
TGTGCCAGCAGCTTACGAGGGGGACAGCAAGAGACCCAGTACTTC
>-|TRBV6-1|-|TRBJ1-1
CASSQLGQNTEAFF
TGTGCCAGCAGTCAACTGGGACAGAACACTGAAGCTTTCTTT
>-|TRBV11-3|TRBD2|TRBJ2-2
CASSPGGTGAGELFF
TGTGCCAGCAGCCCCGGGGGGACCGGGGCCGGGGAGCTGTTTTTT
>-|TRBV5-1|TRBD2|TRBJ2-2
CASSPGTSGRMSTGELFF
TGCGCCAGCAGCCCCGGGACTAGCGGGAGGATGAGCACCGGGGAGCTGTTTTTT
>-|TRBV18|-|TRBJ1-2
CASSPITGSNYGYTF
TGTGCCAGCTCACCAATTACAGGGTCTAACTATGGCTACACCTTC
>-|TRBV9|-|TRBJ1-5
CASSVQGYQPQHF
TGTGCCAGCAGCGTGCAAGGGTATCAGCCCCAGCATTTT
>-|TRBV4-3|TRBD1|TRBJ1-4
CASSPGQGAANEKLFF
TGCGCCAGCAGCCCCGGACAGGGGGCGGCTAATGAAAAACTGTTTTTT
>-|TRBV7-9|TRBD1|TRBJ2-5
CASSLKLGQGGTQYF
TGTGCCAGCAGCTTAAAGCTGGGACAGGGTGGGACCCAGTACTTC
>-|TRBV18|-|TRBJ2-3
CASSGRVEDTQYF
TGTGCCAGCTCAGGCCGCGTCGAAGATACGCAGTATTTT
>-|TRBV5-1|TRBD1|TRBJ2-7
CASSIGTGGIGEQYF
TGCGCCAGCAGCATTGGGACAGGGGGGATCGGCGAGCAGTACTTC
>once|TRBV5-1|TRBD2|TRBJ2-1
CASSFGGSGSTHEQFF
TGCGCCAGCAGCTTTGGGGGTAGCGGGAGTACCCATGAGCAGTTCTTC
>-|TRBV20-1|-|TRBJ2-3
CSAYSADTQYF
TGCAGTGCTTATAGTGCAGATACGCAGTATTTT
>-|TRBV5-4|-|TRBJ2-3
CASNPRYTDTQYF
TGTGCCAGCAACCCCCGCTACACAGATACGCAGTATTTT
>-|TRBV9|-|TRBJ2-7
CASSVEDGPYEQYF
TGTGCCAGCAGCGTGGAGGACGGCCCCTACGAGCAGTACTTC
>-|TRBV10-3|-|TRBJ1-1
CAISDTQGMMNTEAFF
TGTGCCATCAGTGACACACAGGGTATGATGAACACTGAAGCTTTCTTT